Listed here are 25 T cell receptor beta chains from one sample, sequenced in a study of shared clonotypes between healthy human individuals. Produced via immunoSEQ multiplex PCR; TCRdb's table is partial and in-frame only. In the table there are around 500,000 clones, 70% to 85% of which are singletons. The sample taken for sequencing was PBMCs. These receptor sequences come from a woman in her forties in good health. Some clones in this sample may be carry-over from other donors' samples.

With regard to this clone: A much more abundant neighbour one base away suggests this may be a read error. The identical CDR3 is also encoded by other nucleotide sequences in the sample. The J gene is TRBJ2-5, the V gene TRBV28, with D possibly matching TRBD1 (6 bases). The CDR3 runs 14 residues. Germline CDR1 reads MDHEN; CDR2 reads SYDVKM. CDR3 region: CASSLFRGMETQYF. CDR3 nucleotide sequence: TGCGCCAGCAGTTTATTTAGGGGGATGGAGACCCAGTACTTC. The full variable domain, its missing parts supplied by reference TRBV28 and TRBJ2-5, is DVKVTQSSRYLVKRTGEKVFLECVQDMDHENMFWYRQDPGLGLRLIYFSYDVKMKEKGDIPEGYSVSREKKERFSLILESASTNQTSMYLCASSLFRGMETQYFGPGTRLLVL.

The chain employs TRBV7-3 and TRBJ1-4; 7 bases agree with TRBD1. The CDR3 spans 18 residues. CDR1 SGHTA and CDR2 FQGTGA come from the germline V gene. The J segment lost 0 bases and the V segment lost 5 bases, leaving 12 bases of the junction unmatched. The CDR3, as DNA: TGTGCCAGCAGCCCGTCGTTTACAGGGGATCCAACTAATGAAAAACTGTTTTTT. This sequence encodes CASSPSFTGDPTNEKLFF.

The rearrangement joins TRBV4-1 to TRBJ2-7; the D gene is possibly TRBD1 (5 bases). The CDR3 contains 15 residues. The V gene's germline CDR1 is MGHRA and CDR2 YSYEKL. With 1 base removed from V and 2 bases from J, the gap between germline ends came to 12 bases. The CDR3 nucleotides are TGCGCCAGCAGCCAAGTACAGGAGTTCCCCTACGAGCAGTACTTC. Protein sequence: CASSQVQEFPYEQYF.

This clone was detected only a few times. The chain has TRBV28 and TRBJ2-7, with D possibly being TRBD1 or TRBD2 (5 bases each). This CDR3 region has 14 residues. The ends were cut back, 6 bases at V and 5 bases at J, with 17 bases in the middle. Germline V gene lookup returns CDR1 MDHEN and CDR2 SYDVKM. CDR3 loop: CASSSFKGTHEQYF. CDR3 nucleotide sequence: TGTGCCAGCAGCTCGTTCAAAGGGACCCACGAGCAGTACTTC.

This clone was seen ten or more times. CDR3 in amino acids: CASSQPRWGGVTNEKLFF. The DNA for the CDR3 is TGCGCCAGCAGCCAACCCCGTTGGGGGGGTGTTACTAATGAAAAACTGTTTTTT. The chain has TRBV4-1 and TRBJ1-4; weak D call: TRBD1 (5 bases). V gave up 2 bases and J gave up 2 bases, with 18 bases separating them. Germline V gene data show CDR1 as MGHRA and CDR2 as YSYEKL. The CDR3 is made up of 18 amino acids.

This clone occurred once. The chain links TRBV19 to TRBJ1-1, with a tentative D call TRBD1 (6 bases). Trimming took off 6 bases at V and 0 bases at J, with 23 bases between the two ends. The CDR3 is 18 amino acids. Germline CDR1 reads LNHDA; CDR2 reads SQIVND (reference sequence). CDR3 DNA sequence: TGTGCCAGTAGGAAGAGAGAGGGGGACGGACTCATGAACACTGAAGCTTTCTTT. Protein: CASRKREGDGLMNTEAFF.

In this sample, this clone turned up once. J is TRBJ1-2 and V is TRBV2; possible D gene TRBD1, 6 bases. Germline loops: CDR1 SNHLY, CDR2 FYNNEI. V was pared by 8 bases and J by 5 bases, with 18 bases between. This CDR3 has 14 residues. CDR3 residues: CASGIGQLSYGYTF. CDR3 sequence (DNA): TGTGCCAGCGGAATAGGACAGCTTTCTTATGGCTACACCTTC.

The gene calls are TRBV7-8 and TRBJ2-5; D possibly corresponds to TRBD2 (6 bases). The CDR3 contains 15 residues. V lost 5 bases and J lost 2, with 15 bases in between. Germline CDR1 reads SGHVS; CDR2 reads FQNEAQ. CDR3 region: CASSTDPTRQETQYF. In nucleotides, the CDR3 is TGTGCCAGCAGCACCGACCCGACTAGACAAGAGACCCAGTACTTC. Based on the CDR3 plus reference TRBV7-8 and TRBJ2-5, the full variable domain is GAGVSQSPRYKVAKRGQDVALRCDPISGHVSLFWYQQALGQGPEFLTYFQNEAQLDKSGLPSDRFFAERPEGSVSTLKIQRTQQEDSAVYLCASSTDPTRQETQYFGPGTRLLVL.

The rearrangement uses TRBV6-5 and TRBJ1-2; 7 positions agree with TRBD1. J lost 4 bases, V lost 6 bases, and 11 bases had no gene match. CDR3 size: 15 residues. CDR1 and CDR2 from the germline V gene are MNHEY and SVGAGI. CDR3 bases: TGTGCCAGCAGCGACCTGGGACAGAAGTTCTATGGCTACACCTTC. It translates to CASSDLGQKFYGYTF.

This clone was seen many times. The genes are TRBV19 and TRBJ1-2, with 7 positions matching TRBD1. Trimming removed 8 bases from V and 5 bases from J; junction bases left unmatched: 8. Germline V gene sequence: CDR1 LNHDA, CDR2 SQIVND (reference sequence). This CDR3 is built from 13 residues. The CDR3 region is CASGDSAFYGYTF. DNA of the CDR3: TGTGCCAGTGGGGACAGCGCCTTTTATGGCTACACCTTC. Complete variable domain (other parts from reference TRBV19 and TRBJ1-2): DGGITQSPKYLFRKEGQNVTLSCEQNLNHDAMYWYRQDPGQGLRLIYYSQIVNDFQKGDIAEGYSVSREKKESFPLTVTSAQKNPTAFYLCASGDSAFYGYTFGSGTRLTVV.

This chain connects TRBV10-1 to TRBJ2-7; TRBD2 matches at 13 bases. This CDR3 region has 16 residues. Per germline, CDR1 WNHNN and CDR2 SYGVQD (reference sequence). V lost 5 bases and J lost 5; bases outside the gene matches: 9. The CDR3 coding sequence is TGCGCCAGCAGTAAATTGGGACTAGCGGGGATCCACGAGCAGTACTTC. Its translation is CASSKLGLAGIHEQYF.

This chain uses TRBV9 with TRBJ1-3; D unresolved. Per the germline V gene, CDR1 is SGDLS and CDR2 is YYNGEE. The V end lost 0 bases, the J end lost 4 bases, and 8 bases lay between the germline ends. The CDR3 is 14 amino acids. Here the CDR3 DNA reads TGTGCCAGCAGCGTAGGAGCGGAAGGAAACACCATATATTTT. Protein product: CASSVGAEGNTIYF.

A few counts support this clone. This chain connects TRBV6-1 to TRBJ1-4, with 8 bases aligning to TRBD1. The trim removed 1 base at V and 8 bases at J, leaving 6 bases unmatched. Germline V gene lookup returns CDR1 MNHNS and CDR2 SASEGT. The CDR3 totals 15 residues. Here the CDR3 DNA reads TGTGCCAGCAGTGAAGGGGGCAGGGGGCGAGAAAAACTGTTTTTT. As protein: CASSEGGRGREKLFF.

This clone turned up a few times. The chain uses TRBV2 and TRBJ1-5, with D unclear. Germline CDR1 reads SNHLY; CDR2 reads FYNNEI. The CDR3 covers 11 residues. V dropped 5 bases and J dropped 10 bases, with 9 bases sitting between them. The CDR3 bases are TGTGCCAGCAGTCCCGTCGGTCCCCAGCATTTT. Residues: CASSPVGPQHF.

The chain is built from TRBV29-1 and TRBJ2-1, with D uncertain. In germline, CDR1 is SQVTM, CDR2 ANQGSEA. The CDR3 length is 12 residues. The CDR3 reads CTYTLEYNEQFF. The DNA for the CDR3 is TGCACCTATACACTGGAATACAATGAGCAGTTCTTC.

This clone turned up a few times. The chain is built from TRBV28 and TRBJ2-7; 10 nucleotides match TRBD2. Germline CDR1 and CDR2: MDHEN and SYDVKM. The CDR3 is made up of 11 amino acids. Trimming at V came to 7 bases and at J to 13 bases, leaving 7 bases not matched to a gene. DNA for the CDR3: TGTGCCAGCACCCCTGGGACTAGCGTATACTTC. It is translated as CASTPGTSVYF.

This chain uses TRBV6-1 with TRBJ1-2; D is uncertain. Germline CDR1 is MNHNS and CDR2 is SASEGT. CDR3 size: 14 residues. V gave up 6 bases and J gave up 6 bases, with 17 bases separating them. The CDR3 nucleotides are TGTGCCAGCAGGAAGTTGGAATTTGATAATGGCTACACCTTC. Its translation: CASRKLEFDNGYTF.

The chain recombines TRBV30 with TRBJ1-2, with a tentative D call TRBD1 (5 bases). This CDR3 contains 12 residues. Germline values: CDR1 GTSNPN, CDR2 SVGIG (reference sequence). V was pared by 1 base and J by 8 bases, with 11 bases between. CDR3 in DNA: TGTGCCTGGAGTGGAGGGGCGCGGGGCTACACCTTC. Translation: CAWSGGARGYTF.

This chain links TRBV29-1 with TRBJ2-1; D is unclear. The V end was cut by 6 bases, the J end by 4 bases, with 10 bases between. CDR3 size: 12 residues. Per germline, CDR1 SQVTM and CDR2 ANQGSEA. The DNA for the CDR3 is TGCAGCGTCCACAAGGAGTACAATGAGCAGTTCTTC. It is translated as CSVHKEYNEQFF.

This chain links TRBV18 with TRBJ2-7, with 8 bases identical to TRBD2. Germline values: CDR1 KGHSH, CDR2 LQKENI. V lost 2 bases and J lost 2; bases outside the gene matches: 5. The CDR3 runs 15 residues. The CDR3 nucleotides are TGTGCCAGCTCACCAGGCGGGAGGAGACCCTACGAGCAGTACTTC. Protein sequence: CASSPGGRRPYEQYF.

CDR3 in amino acids: CSASGLAGYNEQFF. CDR3 coding DNA: TGCAGCGCCTCGGGACTAGCGGGGTACAATGAGCAGTTCTTC. J is TRBJ2-1 and V is TRBV29-1; TRBD2 matches at 13 bases. CDR1 and CDR2 (germline): SQVTM, ANQGSEA. The CDR3 covers 14 residues. V was pared by 7 bases and J by 4 bases, with 4 bases of the junction left unmatched.

V gene TRBV28 combines with J gene TRBJ2-7; 7 bases align to TRBD2. Germline V gene lookup returns CDR1 MDHEN and CDR2 SYDVKM. J gave up 6 bases and V 5 bases, and 4 bases lay outside the gene matches. The CDR3 is 12 residues long. CDR3 nucleotides: TGTGCCAGCAGTCCGACTAGCCGCGAGCAGTACTTC. It yields the protein CASSPTSREQYF.

The chain links TRBV2 to TRBJ2-1; TRBD2 is a possible D gene (6 bases). The CDR3 is made up of 14 amino acids. Per the germline V gene, CDR1 is SNHLY and CDR2 is FYNNEI. V was shortened by 7 bases and J by 5 bases, with 15 bases between the two germline ends. CDR3 coding DNA: TGTGCCAGCACCTTGATTACTAGCAACAATGAGCAGTTCTTC. This encodes CASTLITSNNEQFF.

The chain carries TRBV7-2 and TRBJ2-2; D ambiguous. The CDR3 loop spans 13 amino acids. CDR1 and CDR2 from the germline V gene are SGHTA and FQGNSA. The V gene lost 6 bases and the J gene lost 5 bases, with 10 bases spanning the gap. The DNA of the CDR3 is TGTGCCAGCAGACTCCCGAGAACCGGGGAGCTGTTTTTT. This gives the protein CASRLPRTGELFF.

CDR3 DNA: TGTGCCAGCAGTTCGGGTCTCACGGAGACCCAGTACTTC. Translating gives CASSSGLTETQYF. The chain carries TRBV27 and TRBJ2-5; D is ambiguous. Trimming took 4 bases from V and 5 from J, leaving 11 bases between them. Germline assignment: CDR1 MNHEY and CDR2 SMNVEV (reference sequence). This CDR3 contains 13 residues.